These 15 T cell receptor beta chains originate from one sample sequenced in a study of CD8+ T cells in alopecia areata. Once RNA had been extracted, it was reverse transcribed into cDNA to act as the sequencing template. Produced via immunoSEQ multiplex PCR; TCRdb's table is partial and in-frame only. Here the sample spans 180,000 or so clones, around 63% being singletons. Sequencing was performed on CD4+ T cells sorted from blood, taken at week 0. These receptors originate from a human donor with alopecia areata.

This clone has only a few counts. The CDR3 region is CASRTPGAGELFF. The CDR3 nucleotides are TGTGCCAGCAGGACGCCAGGAGCCGGGGAGCTGTTTTTT. This chain connects TRBV7-3 to TRBJ2-2, with D hard to call. This CDR3 region has 13 residues. The germline gives CDR1 SGHTA, CDR2 FQGTGA. Trimming pared 6 bases from V and 6 bases from J, leaving 11 bases between.

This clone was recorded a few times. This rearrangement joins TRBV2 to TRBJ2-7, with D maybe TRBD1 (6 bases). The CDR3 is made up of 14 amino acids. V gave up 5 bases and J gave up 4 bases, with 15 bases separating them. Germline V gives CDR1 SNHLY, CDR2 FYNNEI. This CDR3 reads CASSPQGPTYEQYF. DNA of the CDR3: TGTGCCAGCAGTCCACAGGGACCAACTTACGAGCAGTACTTC.

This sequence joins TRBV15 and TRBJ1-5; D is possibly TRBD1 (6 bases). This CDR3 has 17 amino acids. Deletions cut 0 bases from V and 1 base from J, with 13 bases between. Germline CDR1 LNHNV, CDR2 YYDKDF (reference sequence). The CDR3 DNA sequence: TGTGCCACCAGCAGAGATCTGGGGGGGCTAAGCAATCAGCCCCAGCATTTT. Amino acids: CATSRDLGGLSNQPQHF.

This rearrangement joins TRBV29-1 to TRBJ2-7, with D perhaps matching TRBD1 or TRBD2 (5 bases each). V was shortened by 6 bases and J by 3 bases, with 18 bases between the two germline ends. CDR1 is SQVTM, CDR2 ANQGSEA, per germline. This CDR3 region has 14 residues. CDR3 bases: TGCAGCGTCGCTACTGGGACGTTCAGCTACGAGCAGTACTTC. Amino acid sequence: CSVATGTFSYEQYF.

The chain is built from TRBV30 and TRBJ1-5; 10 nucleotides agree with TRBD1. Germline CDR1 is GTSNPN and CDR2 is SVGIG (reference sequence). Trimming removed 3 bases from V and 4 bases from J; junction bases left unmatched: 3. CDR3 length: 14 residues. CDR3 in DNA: TGTGCCTGGAGCGGGGACAGGGGAAATCAGCCCCAGCATTTT. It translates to CAWSGDRGNQPQHF.

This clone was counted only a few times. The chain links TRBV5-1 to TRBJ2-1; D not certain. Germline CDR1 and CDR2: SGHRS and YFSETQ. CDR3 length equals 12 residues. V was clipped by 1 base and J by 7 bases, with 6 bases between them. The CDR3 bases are TGCGCCAGCAGCTTGCAAGGAAATGAGCAGTTCTTC. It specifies CASSLQGNEQFF.

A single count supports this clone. The CDR3 DNA reads TGTGCCAGCTCACCAAATCATGAGTACGAGCAGTACTTC. Amino acids: CASSPNHEYEQYF. This chain joins TRBV18 and TRBJ2-7; D is undetermined. Germline CDR1 and CDR2: KGHSH and LQKENI. CDR3 length: 13 residues. Trimming shortened V by 2 bases and J by 4 bases, and 9 bases separated the two germline ends.

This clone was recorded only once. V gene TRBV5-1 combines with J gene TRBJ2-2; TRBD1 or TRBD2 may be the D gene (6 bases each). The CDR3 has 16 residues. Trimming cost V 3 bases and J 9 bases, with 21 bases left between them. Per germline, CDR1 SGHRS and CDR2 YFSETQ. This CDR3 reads CASSSEGQTIPRELFF. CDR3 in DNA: TGCGCCAGCAGCTCGGAGGGACAAACAATACCCCGGGAGCTGTTTTTT.

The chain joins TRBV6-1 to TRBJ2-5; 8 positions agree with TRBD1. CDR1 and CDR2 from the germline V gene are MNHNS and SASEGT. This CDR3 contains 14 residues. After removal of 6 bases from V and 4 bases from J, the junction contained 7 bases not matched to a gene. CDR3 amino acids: CASRRQGILETQYF. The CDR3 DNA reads TGTGCCAGCAGAAGACAGGGGATATTAGAGACCCAGTACTTC.

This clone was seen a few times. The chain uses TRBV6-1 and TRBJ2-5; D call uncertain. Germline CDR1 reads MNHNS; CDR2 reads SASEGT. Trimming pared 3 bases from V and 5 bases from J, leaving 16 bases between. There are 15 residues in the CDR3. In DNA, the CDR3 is TGTGCCAGCAGTGACCGGGCGCTACCCTCCGAGACCCAGTACTTC. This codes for CASSDRALPSETQYF.

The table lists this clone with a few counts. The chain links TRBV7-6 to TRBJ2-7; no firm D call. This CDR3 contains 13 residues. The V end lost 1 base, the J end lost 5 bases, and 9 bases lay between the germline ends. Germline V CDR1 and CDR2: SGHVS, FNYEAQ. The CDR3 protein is CASSLGPGNEQYF. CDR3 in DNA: TGTGCCAGCAGCTTAGGTCCAGGTAACGAGCAGTACTTC.

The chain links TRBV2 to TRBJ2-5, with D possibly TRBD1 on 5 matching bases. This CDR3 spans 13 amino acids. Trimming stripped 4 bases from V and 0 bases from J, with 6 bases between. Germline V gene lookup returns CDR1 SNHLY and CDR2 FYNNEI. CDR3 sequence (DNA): TGTGCCAGCAGTGCAGGGTACCAAGAGACCCAGTACTTC. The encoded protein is CASSAGYQETQYF.

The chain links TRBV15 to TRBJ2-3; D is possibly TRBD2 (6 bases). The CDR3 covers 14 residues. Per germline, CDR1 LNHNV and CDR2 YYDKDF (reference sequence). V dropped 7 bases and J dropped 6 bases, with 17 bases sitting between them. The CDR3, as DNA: TGTGCCACCATGTTGGGGGGACCGGGGGATACGCAGTATTTT. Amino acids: CATMLGGPGDTQYF. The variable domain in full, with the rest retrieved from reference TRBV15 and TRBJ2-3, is DAMVIQNPRYQVTQFGKPVTLSCSQTLNHNVMYWYQQKSSQAPKLLFHYYDKDFNNEADTPDNFQSRRPNTSFCFLDIRSPGLGDTAMYLCATMLGGPGDTQYFGPGTRLTVL.

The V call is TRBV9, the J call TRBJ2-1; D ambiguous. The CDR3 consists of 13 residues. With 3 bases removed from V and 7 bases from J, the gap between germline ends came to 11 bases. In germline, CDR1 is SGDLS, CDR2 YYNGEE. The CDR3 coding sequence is TGTGCCAGCAGCGGCACAGTAAAGAATGAGCAGTTCTTC. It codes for CASSGTVKNEQFF.

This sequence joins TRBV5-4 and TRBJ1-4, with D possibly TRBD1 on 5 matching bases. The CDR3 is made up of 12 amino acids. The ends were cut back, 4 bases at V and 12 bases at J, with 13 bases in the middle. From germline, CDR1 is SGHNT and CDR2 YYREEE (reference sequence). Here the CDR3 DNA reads TGTGCCAGCAGCCCCAGGGTAGGGGAACTGTTTTTT. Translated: CASSPRVGELFF.